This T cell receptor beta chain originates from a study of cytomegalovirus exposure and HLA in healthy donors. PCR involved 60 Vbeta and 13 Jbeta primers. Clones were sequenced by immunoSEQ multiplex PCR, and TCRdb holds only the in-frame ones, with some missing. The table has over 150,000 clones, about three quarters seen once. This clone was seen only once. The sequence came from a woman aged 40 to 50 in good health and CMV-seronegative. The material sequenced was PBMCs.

CDR3 in amino acids: CAISDRDRGYNEQFF. CDR3 in DNA: TGTGCCATCAGTGATCGGGACAGGGGCTACAATGAGCAGTTCTTC. The chain is built from TRBV10-3 and TRBJ2-1, with TRBD1 matching 10 bases. With 3 bases clipped from V and 3 bases from J, the junction kept 2 bases outside the gene matches. The CDR3 totals 15 residues. CDR1 is ENHRY and CDR2 is SYGVKD in the germline V gene.